The 28 T cell receptor beta chains presented below share a single source sample, sequenced in a study of T cell repertoires in cytomegalovirus infection. TCRdb analysed the reads with MiXCR anew, one entry per CDR3 protein. The data contain 160,000 or so distinct CDR3 sequences, around 20% of them singletons. The specimen sequenced was PBMCs. Every receptor here comes from a human donor in good health (CMV status not recorded). Some clones in this sample may be carry-over from other donors' samples.

Remarks on this clonotype: A single base separates this from a much larger clone, so it may be a read error. The chain has TRBV12-3 or TRBV12-4 and TRBJ1-3, with D hard to call. The ends were cut back, 6 bases at V and 0 bases at J, with 12 bases in the middle. The CDR3 consists of 15 residues. CDR3 bases: TGTGCCAGCAGGAGATCCACAAGCTCTGGAAACACCATATATTTT. This translates into CASRRSTSSGNTIYF.

With respect to this clonotype: One end of the junction is discordant with germline, which a read error may explain. This sequence joins TRBV19 and TRBJ2-7; maybe TRBD2 (5 bases). Germline V lookup: CDR1 LNHDA, CDR2 SQIVND (reference sequence). CDR3 length equals 14 residues. The CDR3 spells CASKVGPGGYEQYF. DNA for the CDR3: TGTGCGAGTAAAGTCGGGCCCGGCGGGTACGAGCAGTACTTC.

This clonotype was seen at least ten times. The chain employs TRBV7-2 and TRBJ1-2, with D maybe TRBD1 (5 bases). The ends were cut back, 3 bases at V and 8 bases at J, with 10 bases in the middle. The CDR3 has 12 residues. The germline V gene has CDR1 SGHTA and CDR2 FQGNSA. CDR3 residues: CASSLGVWGYTF. In DNA, the CDR3 is TGTGCCAGCAGCTTGGGGGTCTGGGGCTACACCTTC. Using reference TRBV7-2 and TRBJ1-2 for the parts outside the CDR3, the full variable domain is GAGVSQSPSNKVTEKGKDVELRCDPISGHTALYWYRQSLGQGLEFLIYFQGNSAPDKSGLPSDRFSAERTGGSVSTLTIQRTQQEDSAVYLCASSLGVWGYTFGSGTRLTVV.

V usage is TRBV6-2 or TRBV6-3 and J usage is TRBJ2-5; the D gene is possibly TRBD1 (5 bases). The V gene lost 6 bases and the J gene lost 2 bases, with 10 bases spanning the gap. The CDR3 runs to 13 residues. The germline gives CDR1 MNHEY, CDR2 SVGEGT. For the CDR3, the DNA is TGTGCCAGCAGGCGCTCAGGGCAAGAGACCCAGTACTTC. This sequence encodes CASRRSGQETQYF.

This clonotype was observed a handful of times. This rearrangement joins TRBV2 to TRBJ2-2, with 7 bases aligning to TRBD2. The CDR3 covers 17 residues. CDR1 and CDR2 (germline): SNHLY, FYNNEI. J lost 0 bases, V lost 7 bases, and 11 bases had no gene match. This CDR3 reads CASTPRSGDPNTGELFF. The CDR3 nucleotides read TGTGCCAGCACCCCCCGCAGCGGGGACCCGAACACCGGGGAGCTGTTTTTT. The variable domain in full, with the rest retrieved from reference TRBV2 and TRBJ2-2, is EPEVTQTPSHQVTQMGQEVILRCVPISNHLYFYWYRQILGQKVEFLVSFYNNEISEKSEIFDDQFSVERPDGSNFTLKIRSTKLEDSAMYFCASTPRSGDPNTGELFFGEGSRLTVL.

This clonotype was recorded a few times. The chain employs TRBV5-1 and TRBJ1-2; 12 nucleotides align to TRBD1. CDR1 and CDR2 from the germline V gene are SGHRS and YFSETQ. With V trimmed by 4 bases and J by 8 bases, 9 bases remained unmatched. This CDR3 is built from 15 residues. The CDR3 protein is CASSPPGQGAAGYTF. In DNA form, the CDR3 reads TGCGCCAGCAGCCCCCCGGGACAGGGGGCCGCGGGCTACACCTTC.

The chain combines TRBV4-1 with TRBJ2-7; D might be TRBD1 or TRBD2, each matching 6 bases. The CDR3 loop spans 15 amino acids. V was trimmed by 0 bases and J by 2 bases, leaving 11 bases between them. Germline V lookup: CDR1 MGHRA, CDR2 YSYEKL. CDR3 nucleotides: TGCGCCAGCAGCCAAGATGGGGGGACACCCTACGAGCAGTACTTC. Translating it yields CASSQDGGTPYEQYF.

This clonotype appeared many times. The CDR3 here is CASSLVAGDQTQYF. In DNA form, the CDR3 reads TGTGCCAGCAGCTTAGTAGCGGGGGATCAGACCCAGTACTTC. The J gene is TRBJ2-5, the V gene TRBV7-2; 9 positions match TRBD2. The V gene's germline CDR1 is SGHTA and CDR2 FQGNSA. Losses at the gene ends were 1 base for V and 6 bases for J; bases not matched to a gene: 3. There are 14 residues in the CDR3.

This clonotype was found once. This chain joins TRBV19 and TRBJ1-2, with D hard to call. V gave up 5 bases and J gave up 8 bases, with 15 bases separating them. In germline, CDR1 is LNHDA, CDR2 SQIVND (reference sequence). This CDR3 is built from 13 residues. The CDR3 spells CASSPGPIHGYTF. Written as DNA, the CDR3 is TGTGCCAGTAGTCCAGGACCAATACACGGCTACACCTTC.

This clonotype was seen many times. The chain carries TRBV5-6 and TRBJ1-1; TRBD1 is a possible D gene (6 bases). This CDR3 has 15 residues. Trimming took off 4 bases at V and 0 bases at J, with 13 bases between the two ends. Per germline, CDR1 SGHDT and CDR2 YYEEEE. CDR3 region: CASSNVDRMNTEAFF. The CDR3 DNA follows: TGTGCCAGCAGCAACGTCGACAGGATGAACACTGAAGCTTTCTTT.

This chain links TRBV2 with TRBJ1-5; D remains ambiguous. The CDR3 sequence is 13 residues long. The germline CDR1 and CDR2 sequences are SNHLY and FYNNEI. V lost 4 bases to trimming and J lost 6 bases, with 10 bases between them. The CDR3 is CASSVSGFQPQHF. The CDR3 DNA sequence: TGTGCCAGCAGTGTCTCTGGGTTTCAGCCCCAGCATTTT.

The chain is built from TRBV18 and TRBJ2-1; TRBD2 aligns across 10 bases. V dropped 5 bases and J dropped 4; count of bases not matched to a gene: 8. Germline V gene data show CDR1 as KGHSH and CDR2 as LQKENI. The CDR3 is 16 amino acids. This CDR3 is CASSLAGGRRYNEQFF. In DNA form, the CDR3 reads TGTGCCAGCTCATTAGCGGGAGGACGACGTTACAATGAGCAGTTCTTC.

The rearrangement joins TRBV7-3 to TRBJ2-3, with D unclear. The CDR3 covers 15 residues. Germline lookup yields CDR1 SGHTA and CDR2 FQGTGA. Trimming removed 1 base from V and 5 bases from J, with 13 bases in between. The CDR3 DNA reads TGTGCCAGCAGCTTAAACCCCTCCGCGATAGATACGCAGTATTTT. Translated, it gives CASSLNPSAIDTQYF.

This clonotype has just a few counts. V gene TRBV28 combines with J gene TRBJ2-6; possibly TRBD1 or TRBD2 for D (5 bases each). Germline V lookup: CDR1 MDHEN, CDR2 SYDVKM. Between the trimmed V and J ends, which lost 6 bases and 4 bases, there was a span of 13 bases. The CDR3 is made up of 15 amino acids. The CDR3 region is CASSSSGTGANVLTF. CDR3 DNA: TGTGCCAGCAGCTCTTCAGGGACCGGGGCCAACGTCCTGACTTTC.

The chain has TRBV12-5 and TRBJ2-3; weak D call: TRBD2 (6 bases). The CDR3 is 14 residues long. Trimming took off 3 bases at V and 0 bases at J, with 7 bases between the two ends. Per the germline V gene, CDR1 is LGHNT and CDR2 is FRNRAP. Here the CDR3 DNA reads TGTGCTAGTGGTTTTGGAGGGAGCACAGATACGCAGTATTTT. Amino acids: CASGFGGSTDTQYF.

This clonotype was detected many times. This chain joins TRBV20-1 and TRBJ1-1, with D uncertain. The CDR3 has 15 amino acids. Germline CDR1 reads DFQATT; CDR2 reads SNEGSKA (reference sequence). The V end was cut by 0 bases, the J end by 0 bases, with 11 bases between. In nucleotides, the CDR3 is TGCAGTGCTAGAGATGAAAGACACTTGAACACTGAAGCTTTCTTT. It specifies CSARDERHLNTEAFF.

DNA of the CDR3: TGTGCCAGCAAGTCGCCGGGGAACACCGGGGAGCTGTTTTTT. This sequence encodes CASKSPGNTGELFF. This chain links TRBV2 with TRBJ2-2; D unresolved. Germline CDR1 is SNHLY and CDR2 is FYNNEI. V gave up 7 bases and J gave up 1 base, with 10 bases separating them. The CDR3 covers 14 residues.

This clonotype was observed a few times. The rearrangement joins TRBV5-6 to TRBJ1-2; perhaps TRBD1 as D (6 bases). V was cut by 5 bases and J by 2 bases, with 13 bases left in between. Germline V CDR1 and CDR2: SGHDT, YYEEEE. The CDR3 totals 14 residues. CDR3 protein: CASRIQGSNYGYTF. CDR3 sequence (DNA): TGTGCCAGCAGGATACAGGGATCGAACTATGGCTACACCTTC.

This clonotype has at least ten counts. V gene TRBV12-3 or TRBV12-4 combines with J gene TRBJ2-2; unclear D gene. Trimming removed 3 bases at V and 2 bases at J, with 4 bases between. CDR3 length: 13 residues. CDR3 protein: CASSFYNTGELFF. CDR3 nucleotide sequence: TGTGCCAGCAGTTTTTACAACACCGGGGAGCTGTTTTTT.

This clonotype was counted only a few times. This chain uses TRBV27 with TRBJ2-5, with 11 bases that match TRBD2. V lost 2 bases, J lost 3 bases, and 14 bases stayed unmatched. CDR1 and CDR2 (germline): MNHEY, SMNVEV (reference sequence). The CDR3 is made up of 19 amino acids. In nucleotides, the CDR3 is TGTGCCAGCAGTTTAAGGAACCGCCCCTTTAGCGGGGGGGAAGAGACCCAGTACTTC. It codes for CASSLRNRPFSGGEETQYF.

This clonotype was seen a few times. The gene calls are TRBV7-9 and TRBJ2-5; TRBD2 matches at 16 bases. V lost 5 bases, J lost 3 bases, and 9 bases stayed unmatched. This CDR3 contains 18 residues. Germline V lookup: CDR1 SEHNR, CDR2 FQNEAQ (reference sequence). The CDR3 DNA reads as TGTGCCAGCAGCGAACCGGGACTAGCGGGGGGGTCAAAAGAGACCCAGTACTTC. Its protein product is CASSEPGLAGGSKETQYF.

The chain employs TRBV11-2 and TRBJ2-7; the match to TRBD1 covers 7 bases. This CDR3 is 15 amino acids long. The ends lost 1 base at V and 6 bases at J; junction bases unmatched: 9. The V gene's germline CDR1 is SGHAT and CDR2 FQNNGV. The chain's CDR3 is CASSLVGSTGLEQYF. For the CDR3, the DNA is TGTGCCAGCAGCTTAGTGGGTTCGACAGGGCTCGAGCAGTACTTC. Filled out from reference TRBV11-2 and TRBJ2-7, the complete variable domain reads EAGVAQSPRYKIIEKRQSVAFWCNPISGHATLYWYQQILGQGPKLLIQFQNNGVVDDSQLPKDRFSAERLKGVDSTLKIQPAKLEDSAVYLCASSLVGSTGLEQYFGPGTRLTVT.

This chain connects TRBV5-6 to TRBJ2-5, with D tentatively TRBD2 (6 bases). Trimming took off 3 bases at V and 2 bases at J, with 8 bases between the two ends. The CDR3 contains 13 residues. The germline gives CDR1 SGHDT, CDR2 YYEEEE. The CDR3, as DNA: TGTGCCAGCAGCTGGGGACTTCAAGAGACCCAGTACTTC. Encoded protein: CASSWGLQETQYF.

This rearrangement joins TRBV6-2 or TRBV6-3 to TRBJ2-6; D not certain. CDR3 length: 14 amino acids. CDR1 and CDR2 (germline): MNHEY, SVGEGT. Trimming left V 2 bases short and J 4 bases short, with 6 bases between. CDR3: CASSYVGGANVLTF. The CDR3 DNA follows: TGTGCCAGCAGTTACGTGGGAGGGGCCAACGTCCTGACTTTC.

This clonotype showed up many times. The V call is TRBV7-2, the J call TRBJ2-7, with 8 bases identical to TRBD2. The CDR3 is 14 residues long. J was trimmed by 12 bases and V by 5 bases; bases with no gene match: 15. CDR1 and CDR2 from the germline V gene are SGHTA and FQGNSA. DNA for the CDR3: TGTGCCAGCAGCCCCGGGGGGGCACCAGCTTCGCGGTACTTC. Protein: CASSPGGAPASRYF.

The rearrangement links TRBV6-2 or TRBV6-3 to TRBJ2-3; D might be TRBD1 or TRBD2, each matching 5 bases. CDR1 is MNHEY and CDR2 is SVGEGT in the germline V gene. The CDR3 extends over 13 amino acids. The V end lost 6 bases, the J end lost 1 base, and 8 bases lay between the germline ends. CDR3: CASRRGRTDTQYF. The CDR3 DNA reads as TGTGCCAGCAGGAGGGGACGCACAGATACGCAGTATTTT.

At least ten counts were recorded for this clonotype. The V and J genes are TRBV7-8 and TRBJ2-1, with TRBD2 matching over 13 bases. Germline V gene sequence: CDR1 SGHVS, CDR2 FQNEAQ. The CDR3 totals 16 residues. Losses at the gene ends were 3 bases for V and 9 bases for J; bases not matched to a gene: 8. This chain's CDR3 is CASSLGARTSGSEQFF. The CDR3 DNA is TGTGCCAGCAGCTTGGGCGCCCGGACTAGCGGGAGTGAGCAGTTCTTC.

There are a few counts of this clonotype. The chain links TRBV6-1 to TRBJ2-7; TRBD1 agrees at 9 bases. CDR1 MNHNS and CDR2 SASEGT come from the germline V gene. Trimming cost V 7 bases and J 1 base; bases outside gene matches: 8. The CDR3 extends over 15 amino acids. CDR3 amino acids: CASTTGQGKSYEQYF. In DNA, the CDR3 is TGTGCCAGCACGACGGGACAGGGAAAATCCTACGAGCAGTACTTC.